This TCR beta chain was recovered during a study of chemoradiotherapy in HPV16-positive cancers. Findings of the study overall: HPV-specific T cells were functionally defined from only a couple of HPV16-positive patients. Better recurrence-free survival went with HPV-responsive T-cell expansion in HPV16-positive patients. During treatment, candidate HPV-specific clones and E7-related motifs expanded in tumor.

Over chemoradiotherapy, repertoires were sampled more than once. The CDR3 loop spans 14 amino acids. From germline, CDR1 is MNHNS and CDR2 SASEGT. The J segment lost 2 bases and the V segment lost 8 bases, leaving 7 bases of the junction unmatched. About this clone: What it binds is not known.

Profiled with immunoSEQ multiplex PCR; TCRdb holds only in-frame clones, not every one. Of about 21,000 clones in the sample, around 85% were seen once. This chain links TRBV6-1 with TRBJ2-7, with 9 bases matching TRBD1. The sample in question was blood, obtained from a patient who underwent chemoradiotherapy. This TCR derives from a human donor with HPV-associated anogenital cancer. CDR3 sequence (DNA): TGTGCCAGCCGCCGGGACAGGGCAACCTACGAGCAGTACTTC. Encoded protein: CASRRDRATYEQYF.